The source of this T cell receptor beta chain is a study of blood T cell repertoires in COVID-19. This CDR3 region has 11 residues. Trimming pared 6 bases from V and 6 bases from J, leaving 8 bases between. Germline V gene data show CDR1 as SQVTM and CDR2 as ANQGSEA. Ages ranged from about 18 to 89 years, with residence in 24 US areas. Study processing details: Scientists estimated how many nucleated cells there were by amplifying reference gene primers. Sequencing was performed with immunoSEQ multiplex PCR; in TCRdb, only in-frame clones are kept and a portion is missing. V, J and clone size were drawn from that table, and D and trimming were deduced from the DNA. The table includes 300,000 or so clones, 87% detected once.

The source of this sequence is a woman aged 25 to 45 who had recovered from COVID-19. The specimen sequenced was PBMCs or T cells enriched from blood (not recorded which). The V and J genes are TRBV29-1 and TRBJ1-4; TRBD1 might be the D (6 bases). CDR3 sequence (DNA): TGCAGCGTGGGGACATATGAAAAACTGTTTTTT. Protein product: CSVGTYEKLFF.